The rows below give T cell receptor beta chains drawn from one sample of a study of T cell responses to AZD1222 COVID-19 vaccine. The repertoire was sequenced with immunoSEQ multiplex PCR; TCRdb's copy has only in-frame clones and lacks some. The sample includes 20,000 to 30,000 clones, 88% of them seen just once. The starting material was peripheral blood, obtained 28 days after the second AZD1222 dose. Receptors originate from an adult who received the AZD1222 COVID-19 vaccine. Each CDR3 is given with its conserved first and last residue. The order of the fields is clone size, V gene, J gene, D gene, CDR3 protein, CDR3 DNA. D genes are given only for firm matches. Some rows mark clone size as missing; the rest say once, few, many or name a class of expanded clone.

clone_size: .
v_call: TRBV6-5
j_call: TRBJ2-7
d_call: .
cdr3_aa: CASRIRTRPMYEQYF
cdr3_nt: TGTGCCAGCAGGATTAGGACGAGACCCATGTACGAGCAGTACTTC

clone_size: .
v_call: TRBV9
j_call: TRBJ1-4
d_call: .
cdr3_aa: CASSGGTVGNEKLFF
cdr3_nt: TGTGCCAGCAGCGGGGGTACGGTGGGGAACGAAAAACTGTTTTTT

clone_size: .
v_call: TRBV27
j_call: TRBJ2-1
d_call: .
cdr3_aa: CASSQAAPSYNEQFF
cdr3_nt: TGTGCCAGCAGTCAAGCGGCCCCTTCCTACAATGAGCAGTTCTTC

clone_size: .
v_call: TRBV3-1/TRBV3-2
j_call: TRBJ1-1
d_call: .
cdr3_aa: CASSLTALTEAFF
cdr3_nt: TGTGCCAGCAGCCTGACAGCGCTTACTGAAGCTTTCTTT

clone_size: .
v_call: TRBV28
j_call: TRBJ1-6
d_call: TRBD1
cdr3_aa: CASRARQGLNSPLHF
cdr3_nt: TGTGCCAGCAGAGCCAGACAGGGCCTAAATTCACCCCTCCACTTT

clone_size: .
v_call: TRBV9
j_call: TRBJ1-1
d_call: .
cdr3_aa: CASSEDPHFGRNTEAFF
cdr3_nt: TGTGCCAGCAGTGAGGACCCCCACTTTGGCCGGAACACTGAAGCTTTCTTT

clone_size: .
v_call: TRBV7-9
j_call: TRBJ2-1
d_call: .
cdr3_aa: CASSWGTIAEQFF
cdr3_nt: TGTGCCAGCAGCTGGGGGACAATTGCAGAGCAGTTCTTC

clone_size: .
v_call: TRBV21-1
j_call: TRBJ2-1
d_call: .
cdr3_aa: CASSKNSRDPDNEQFF
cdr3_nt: TGTGCCAGCAGCAAAAACAGCCGGGACCCCGACAATGAGCAGTTCTTC

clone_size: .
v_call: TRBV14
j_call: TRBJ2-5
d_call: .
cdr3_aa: CASSPNPYQQETQYF
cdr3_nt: TGTGCCAGCAGCCCGAACCCCTATCAGCAAGAGACCCAGTACTTC

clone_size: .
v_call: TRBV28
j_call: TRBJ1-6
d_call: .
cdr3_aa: CASSLLGGGSPLHF
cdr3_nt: TGTGCCAGCAGTTTATTAGGGGGGGGTTCACCCCTCCACTTT

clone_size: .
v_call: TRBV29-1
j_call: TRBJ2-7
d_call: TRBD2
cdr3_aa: CSVPGLVAGDLSYEQYF
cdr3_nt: TGCAGCGTTCCAGGGCTTGTAGCGGGGGACCTCTCCTACGAGCAGTACTTC

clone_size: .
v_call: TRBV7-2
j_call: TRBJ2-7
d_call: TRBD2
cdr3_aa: CASRRSSGGSYEQYF
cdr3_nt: TGTGCCAGCAGGCGCTCTAGCGGGGGGTCCTACGAGCAGTACTTC

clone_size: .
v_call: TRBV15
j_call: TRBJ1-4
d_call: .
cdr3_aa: CATSRDGAVGEKLFF
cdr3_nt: TGTGCCACCAGCAGAGATGGAGCAGTTGGAGAAAAACTGTTTTTT

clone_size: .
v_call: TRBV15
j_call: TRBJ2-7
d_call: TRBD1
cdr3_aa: CATSRDSVRVGQAYEQYF
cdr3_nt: TGTGCCACCAGCAGAGATTCCGTCAGGGTCGGACAGGCCTACGAGCAGTACTTC

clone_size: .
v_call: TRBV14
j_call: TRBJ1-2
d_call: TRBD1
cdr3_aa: CASSPGQGGYGYTF
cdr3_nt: TGTGCCAGCAGCCCTGGACAGGGAGGCTATGGCTACACCTTC

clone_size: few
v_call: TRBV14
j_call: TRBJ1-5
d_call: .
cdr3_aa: CASSPFDQGPQHF
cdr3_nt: TGTGCCAGCAGCCCCTTCGACCAGGGGCCCCAGCATTTT

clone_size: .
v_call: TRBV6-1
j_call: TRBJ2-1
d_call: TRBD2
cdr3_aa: CASSDGTSGEQFF
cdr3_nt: TGTGCCAGCAGTGATGGGACTAGCGGTGAGCAGTTCTTC

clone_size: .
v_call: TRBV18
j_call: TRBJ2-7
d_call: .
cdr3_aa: CASSPTLVAPYEQYF
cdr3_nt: TGTGCCAGCTCACCCACATTGGTGGCTCCCTACGAGCAGTACTTC

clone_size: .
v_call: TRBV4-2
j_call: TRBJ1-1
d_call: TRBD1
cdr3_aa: CASNPEAGGRGTEAFF
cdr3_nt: TGTGCCAGCAACCCTGAGGCAGGGGGACGAGGCACTGAAGCTTTCTTT

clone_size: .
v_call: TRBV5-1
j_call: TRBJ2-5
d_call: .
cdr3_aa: CASSLFRGGEETQYF
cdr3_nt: TGCGCCAGCAGCTTGTTCAGGGGCGGGGAAGAGACCCAGTACTTC

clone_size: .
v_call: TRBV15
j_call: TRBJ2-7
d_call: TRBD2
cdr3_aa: CATSRGGGASYEQYF
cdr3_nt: TGTGCCACCAGCAGAGGGGGGGGAGCCTCCTACGAGCAGTACTTC

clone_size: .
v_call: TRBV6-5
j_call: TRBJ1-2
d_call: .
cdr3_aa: CASTKGQTYGYTF
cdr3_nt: TGTGCCAGCACCAAAGGACAGACCTATGGCTACACCTTC

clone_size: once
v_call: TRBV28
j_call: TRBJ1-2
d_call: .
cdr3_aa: CASSLNVRVGYTF
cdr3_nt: TGTGCCAGCAGTTTGAATGTACGAGTGGGCTACACCTTC

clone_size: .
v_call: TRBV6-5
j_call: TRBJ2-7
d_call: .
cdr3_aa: CASSYSGTGNYEQYF
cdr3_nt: TGTGCCAGCAGTTACTCAGGGACTGGAAACTACGAGCAGTACTTC

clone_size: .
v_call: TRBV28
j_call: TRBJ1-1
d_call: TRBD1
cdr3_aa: CASSLTGVRTEAFF
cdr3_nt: TGTGCCAGCAGTCTAACAGGGGTGCGCACTGAAGCTTTCTTT

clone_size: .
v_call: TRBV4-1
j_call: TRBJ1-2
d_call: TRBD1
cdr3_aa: CASSQARTGSRANGYTF
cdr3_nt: TGCGCCAGCAGCCAAGCCCGGACAGGGTCTAGGGCTAATGGCTACACCTTC

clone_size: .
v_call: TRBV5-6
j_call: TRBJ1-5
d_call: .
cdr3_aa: CASSLGDQPQHF
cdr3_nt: TGTGCCAGCAGCTTGGGGGACCAGCCCCAGCATTTT

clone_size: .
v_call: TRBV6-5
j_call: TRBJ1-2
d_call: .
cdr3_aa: CASSTTGRGYTF
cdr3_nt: TGTGCCAGCAGTACCACAGGGCGAGGCTACACCTTC

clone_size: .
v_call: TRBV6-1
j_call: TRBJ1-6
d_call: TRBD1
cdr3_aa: CASSDWDREGSPLHF
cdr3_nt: TGTGCCAGCAGTGATTGGGACAGGGAGGGTTCACCCCTCCACTTT

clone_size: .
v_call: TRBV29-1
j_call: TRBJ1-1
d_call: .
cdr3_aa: CSGRGAGGNTEAFF
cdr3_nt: TGCAGCGGTAGGGGCGCCGGGGGGAACACTGAAGCTTTCTTT

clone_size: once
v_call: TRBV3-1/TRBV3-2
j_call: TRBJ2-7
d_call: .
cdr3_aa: CASSQSGYEQYF
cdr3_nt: TGTGCCAGCAGCCAATCAGGATACGAGCAGTACTTC

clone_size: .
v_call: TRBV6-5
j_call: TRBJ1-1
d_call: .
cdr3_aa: CASSYSNVPNTEAFF
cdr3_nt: TGTGCCAGCAGTTACTCGAACGTTCCGAACACTGAAGCTTTCTTT

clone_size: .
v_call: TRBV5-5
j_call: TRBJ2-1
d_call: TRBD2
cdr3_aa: CASSWTSGGAYEQFF
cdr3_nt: TGTGCCAGCAGCTGGACTAGCGGGGGGGCATACGAGCAGTTCTTC

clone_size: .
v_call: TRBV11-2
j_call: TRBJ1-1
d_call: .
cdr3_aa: CASSLDRWAEAFF
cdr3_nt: TGTGCCAGCAGCTTAGATCGTTGGGCTGAAGCTTTCTTT

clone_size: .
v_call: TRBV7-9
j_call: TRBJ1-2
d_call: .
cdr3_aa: CASSPTGVFLFGYTF
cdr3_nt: TGTGCCAGCAGCCCCACCGGGGTTTTTCTATTTGGCTACACCTTC

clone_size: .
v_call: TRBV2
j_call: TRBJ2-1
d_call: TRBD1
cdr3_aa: CASSLDRGAYNEQFF
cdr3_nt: TGTGCCAGCAGTTTGGACAGGGGTGCCTACAATGAGCAGTTCTTC

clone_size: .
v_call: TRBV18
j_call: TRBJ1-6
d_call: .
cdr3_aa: CASSPINSPLHF
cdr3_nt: TGTGCCAGCTCACCCATAAATTCACCCCTCCACTTT

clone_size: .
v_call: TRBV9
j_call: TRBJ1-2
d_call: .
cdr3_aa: CASSFGRLPGNYGYTF
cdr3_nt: TGTGCCAGCAGCTTCGGGAGGCTTCCTGGAAACTATGGCTACACCTTC

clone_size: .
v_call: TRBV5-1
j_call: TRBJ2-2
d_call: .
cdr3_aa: CASSLGPTGELFF
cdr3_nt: TGCGCCAGCAGCTTGGGACCCACCGGGGAGCTGTTTTTT

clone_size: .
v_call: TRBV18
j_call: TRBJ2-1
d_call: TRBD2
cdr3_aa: CASSRIATSGLAGGNNEQFF
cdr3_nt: TGTGCCAGCTCCCGGATCGCCACGTCGGGACTAGCGGGGGGGAACAATGAGCAGTTCTTC

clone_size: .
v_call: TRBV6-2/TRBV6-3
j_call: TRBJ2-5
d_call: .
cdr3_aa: CASSYGPPRSGARTQYF
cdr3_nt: TGTGCCAGCAGTTACGGCCCCCCCAGATCGGGTGCAAGGACCCAGTACTTC

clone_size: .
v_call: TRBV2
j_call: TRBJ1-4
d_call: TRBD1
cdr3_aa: CASSEGTGGGNEKLFF
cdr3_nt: TGTGCCAGCAGTGAAGGTACAGGGGGCGGTAATGAAAAACTGTTTTTT

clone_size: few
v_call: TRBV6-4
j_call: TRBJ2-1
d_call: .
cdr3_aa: CASSVGTEDNEQFF
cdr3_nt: TGTGCCAGCAGTGTAGGGACGGAGGACAATGAGCAGTTCTTC

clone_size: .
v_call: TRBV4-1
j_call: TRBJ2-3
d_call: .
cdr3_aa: CASSQDWGDETDTQYF
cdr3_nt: TGCGCCAGCAGCCAAGATTGGGGGGACGAAACAGATACGCAGTATTTT

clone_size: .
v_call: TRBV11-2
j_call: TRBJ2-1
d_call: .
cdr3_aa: CASSFRRVGSYNEQFF
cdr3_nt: TGTGCCAGCAGCTTTCGAAGGGTTGGCTCCTACAATGAGCAGTTCTTC

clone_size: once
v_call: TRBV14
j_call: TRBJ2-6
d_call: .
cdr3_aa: CASSQGRWHSGANVLTF
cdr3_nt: TGTGCCAGCAGCCAAGGTCGCTGGCACTCTGGGGCCAACGTCCTGACTTTC

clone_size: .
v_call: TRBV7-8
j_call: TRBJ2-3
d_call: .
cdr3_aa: CASSLDWASTDTQYF
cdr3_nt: TGTGCCAGCAGCTTAGATTGGGCCAGCACAGATACGCAGTATTTT

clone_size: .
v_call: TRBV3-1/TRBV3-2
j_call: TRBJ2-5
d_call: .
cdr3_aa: CASSQEGQQETQYF
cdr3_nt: TGTGCCAGCAGCCAAGAAGGTCAGCAAGAGACCCAGTACTTC

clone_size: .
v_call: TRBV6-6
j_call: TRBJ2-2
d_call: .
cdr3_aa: CASSYEGGELFF
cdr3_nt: TGTGCCAGCAGTTACGAGGGCGGGGAGCTGTTTTTT

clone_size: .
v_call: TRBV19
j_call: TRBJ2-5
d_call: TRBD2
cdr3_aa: CASSTSGGLRETQYF
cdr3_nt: TGTGCCAGTAGTACTAGCGGGGGCCTACGGGAGACCCAGTACTTC

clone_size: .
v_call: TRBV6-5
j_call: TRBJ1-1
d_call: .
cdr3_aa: CASSYGSNTEAFF
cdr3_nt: TGTGCCAGCAGTTACGGTTCGAACACTGAAGCTTTCTTT

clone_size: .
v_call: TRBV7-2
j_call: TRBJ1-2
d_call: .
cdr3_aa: CASRPRGPTSYTF
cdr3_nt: TGTGCCAGCAGGCCTCGGGGTCCCACGAGCTACACCTTC

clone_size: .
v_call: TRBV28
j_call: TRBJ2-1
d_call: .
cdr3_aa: CASSYVVDGSSYNEQFF
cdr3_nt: TGTGCCAGCAGTTACGTTGTGGACGGGAGCTCCTACAATGAGCAGTTCTTC

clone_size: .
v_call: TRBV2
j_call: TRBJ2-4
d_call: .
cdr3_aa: CASMGWLAKNIQYF
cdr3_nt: TGTGCCAGCATGGGTTGGCTAGCCAAAAACATTCAGTACTTC

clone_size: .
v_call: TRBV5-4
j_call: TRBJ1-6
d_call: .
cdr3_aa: CASSAGRSYNSPLHF
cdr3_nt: TGTGCCAGCAGCGCGGGACGGTCCTATAATTCACCCCTCCACTTT